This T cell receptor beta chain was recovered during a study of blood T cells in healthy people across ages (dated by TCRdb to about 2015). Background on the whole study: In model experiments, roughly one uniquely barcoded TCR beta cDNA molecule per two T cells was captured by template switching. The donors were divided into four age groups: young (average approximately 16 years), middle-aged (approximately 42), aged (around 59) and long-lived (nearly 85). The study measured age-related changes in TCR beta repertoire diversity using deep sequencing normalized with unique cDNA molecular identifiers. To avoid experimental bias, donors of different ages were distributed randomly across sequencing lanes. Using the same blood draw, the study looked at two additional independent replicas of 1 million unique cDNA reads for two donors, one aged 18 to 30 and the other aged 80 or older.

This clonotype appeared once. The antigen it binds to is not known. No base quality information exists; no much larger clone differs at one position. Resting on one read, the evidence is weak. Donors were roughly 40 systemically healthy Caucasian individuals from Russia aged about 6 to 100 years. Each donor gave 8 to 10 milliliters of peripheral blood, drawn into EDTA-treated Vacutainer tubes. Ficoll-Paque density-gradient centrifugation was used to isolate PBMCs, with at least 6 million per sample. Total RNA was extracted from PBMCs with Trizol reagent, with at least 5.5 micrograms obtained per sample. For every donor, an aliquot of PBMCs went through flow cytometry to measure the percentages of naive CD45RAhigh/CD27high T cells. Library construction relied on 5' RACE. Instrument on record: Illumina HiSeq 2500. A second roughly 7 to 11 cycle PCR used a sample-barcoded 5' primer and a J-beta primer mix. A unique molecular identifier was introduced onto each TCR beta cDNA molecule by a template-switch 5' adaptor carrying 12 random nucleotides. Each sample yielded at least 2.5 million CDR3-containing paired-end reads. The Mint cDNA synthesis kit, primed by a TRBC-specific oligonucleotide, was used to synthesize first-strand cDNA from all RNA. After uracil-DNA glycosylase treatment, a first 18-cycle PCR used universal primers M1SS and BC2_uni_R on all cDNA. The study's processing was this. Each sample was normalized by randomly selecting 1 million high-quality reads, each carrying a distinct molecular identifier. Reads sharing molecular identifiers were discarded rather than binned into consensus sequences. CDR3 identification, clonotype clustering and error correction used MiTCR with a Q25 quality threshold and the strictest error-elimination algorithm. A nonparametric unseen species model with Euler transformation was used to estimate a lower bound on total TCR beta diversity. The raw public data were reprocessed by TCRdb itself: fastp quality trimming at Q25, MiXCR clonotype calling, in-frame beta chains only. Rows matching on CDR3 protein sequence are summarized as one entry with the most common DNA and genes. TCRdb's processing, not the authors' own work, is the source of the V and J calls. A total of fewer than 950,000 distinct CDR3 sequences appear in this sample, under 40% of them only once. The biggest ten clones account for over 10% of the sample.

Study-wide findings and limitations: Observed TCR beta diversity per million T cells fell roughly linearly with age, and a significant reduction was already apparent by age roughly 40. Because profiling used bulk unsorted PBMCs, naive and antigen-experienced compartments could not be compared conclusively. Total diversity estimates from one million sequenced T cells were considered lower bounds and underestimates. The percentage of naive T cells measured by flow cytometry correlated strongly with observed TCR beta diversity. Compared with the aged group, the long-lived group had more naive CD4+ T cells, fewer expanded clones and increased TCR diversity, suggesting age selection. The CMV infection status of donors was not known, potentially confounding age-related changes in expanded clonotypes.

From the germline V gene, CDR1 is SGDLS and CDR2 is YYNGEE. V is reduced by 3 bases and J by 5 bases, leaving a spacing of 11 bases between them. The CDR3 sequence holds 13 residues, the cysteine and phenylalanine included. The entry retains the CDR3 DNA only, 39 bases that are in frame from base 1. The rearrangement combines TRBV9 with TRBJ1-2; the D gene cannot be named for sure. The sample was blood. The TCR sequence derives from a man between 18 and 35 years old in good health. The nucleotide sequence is TGTGCCAGCAGCGCCTCAAAAGGGTATGGCTACACCTTC. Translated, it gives CASSASKGYGYTF.